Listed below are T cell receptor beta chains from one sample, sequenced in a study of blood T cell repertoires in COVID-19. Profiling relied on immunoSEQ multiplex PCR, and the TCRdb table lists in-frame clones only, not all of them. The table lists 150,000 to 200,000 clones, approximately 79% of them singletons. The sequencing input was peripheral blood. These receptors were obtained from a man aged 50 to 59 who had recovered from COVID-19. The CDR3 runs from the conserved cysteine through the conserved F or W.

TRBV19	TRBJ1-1	CATRGLNAEAFF
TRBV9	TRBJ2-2	CASRRGNTGELFF
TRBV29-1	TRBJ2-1	CSVERSSGYNEQFF
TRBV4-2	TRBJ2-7	CASSQVLDSPPYEQYF
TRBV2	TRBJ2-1	CASSVLDSGYNEQFF
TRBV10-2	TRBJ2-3	CASSVATSTDTQYF
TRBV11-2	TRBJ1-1	CASIVDRDTEAFF
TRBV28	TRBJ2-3	CASSLIAPSGYSTDTQYF
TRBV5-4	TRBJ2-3	CASSWTSGTDTQYF
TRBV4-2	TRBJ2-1	CASSQGQGSYGNEQFF